This T cell receptor beta chain was retrieved from a study of CD8+CD57+ T cells in acquired aplastic anemia. The CDR3 contains 15 residues. Germline V gene lookup returns CDR1 SGHAT and CDR2 FQNNGV. V lost 3 bases, J lost 8 bases, and 7 bases stayed unmatched. A note on this clonotype: What it binds is not known.

Broader study findings: Patients had approximately 29 CD8+ CDR3 sequences in common with controls (the shared set).

Genomic DNA acted as the template from which TCR beta VDJ combination and CDR3 sequence profiling were carried out. TCRdb redid the calling of the reads with MiXCR, one entry per CDR3 protein. This sample has some 42,000 distinct CDR3 sequences, with approximately 71% found just once. The receptor comes from a human donor in good health, serving as a control. The genes are TRBV11-2 and TRBJ2-1, with 10 nucleotides matching TRBD2. Material: sorted CD4+, CD8+, or CD8+CD57+ T cells (not recorded which) from PBMCs. The CDR3 sequence is CASSLSGLAGDEQFF. DNA of the CDR3: TGTGCCAGCAGCTTGTCTGGGCTAGCGGGGGATGAGCAGTTCTTC.